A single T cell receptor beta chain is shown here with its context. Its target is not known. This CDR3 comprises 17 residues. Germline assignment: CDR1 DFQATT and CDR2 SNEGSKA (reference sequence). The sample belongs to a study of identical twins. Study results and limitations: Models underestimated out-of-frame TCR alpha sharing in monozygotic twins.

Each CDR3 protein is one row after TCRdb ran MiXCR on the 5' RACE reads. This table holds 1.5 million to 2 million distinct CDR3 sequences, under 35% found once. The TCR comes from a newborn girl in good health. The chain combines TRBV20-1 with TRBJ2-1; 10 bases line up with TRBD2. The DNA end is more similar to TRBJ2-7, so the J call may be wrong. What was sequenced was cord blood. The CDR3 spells CSARIPLAGRLYNEQYF. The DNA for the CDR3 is TGCAGTGCTAGAATCCCACTAGCGGGGAGACTCTACAATGAGCAGTACTTC.